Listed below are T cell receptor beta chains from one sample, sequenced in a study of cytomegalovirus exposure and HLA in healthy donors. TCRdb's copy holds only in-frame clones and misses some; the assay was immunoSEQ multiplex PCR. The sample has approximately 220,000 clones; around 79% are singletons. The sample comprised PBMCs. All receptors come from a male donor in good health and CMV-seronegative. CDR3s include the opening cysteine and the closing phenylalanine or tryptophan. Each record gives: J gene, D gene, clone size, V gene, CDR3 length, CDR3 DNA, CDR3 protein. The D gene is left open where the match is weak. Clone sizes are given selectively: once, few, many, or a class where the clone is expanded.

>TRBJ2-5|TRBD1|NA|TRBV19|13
TGTGCCAGTAGTGCCGACAGGGAAGAGACCCAGTACTTC
CASSADREETQYF
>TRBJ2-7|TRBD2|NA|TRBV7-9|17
TGTGCCAGCAGCTTAATGAGCGGGGGCCTCAGCTCCTACGAGCAGTACTTC
CASSLMSGGLSSYEQYF
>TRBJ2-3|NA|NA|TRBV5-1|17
TGCGCCAGCAGCTTTCCCGTGGGTAGCCCTAGCACAGATACGCAGTATTTT
CASSFPVGSPSTDTQYF
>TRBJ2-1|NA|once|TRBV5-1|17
TGCGCCAGCAGCTTGAGGGGGGGCGCAGAGGGTAACAATGAGCAGTTCTTC
CASSLRGGAEGNNEQFF
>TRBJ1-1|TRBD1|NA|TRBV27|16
TGTGCCAGCAGTCCCACAATGGACAGGGCGAACACTGAAGCTTTCTTT
CASSPTMDRANTEAFF
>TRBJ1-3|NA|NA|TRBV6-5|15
TGTGCCAGCAGCCCAACACTAAACTCTGGAAACACCATATATTTT
CASSPTLNSGNTIYF
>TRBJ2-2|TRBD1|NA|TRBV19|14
TGTGCCATCGAGACAGGGTTTCACACCGGGGAGCTGTTTTTT
CAIETGFHTGELFF
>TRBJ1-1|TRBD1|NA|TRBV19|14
TGTGCCAGTAGTATACTCAGGGGGGTCGCTGAAGCTTTCTTT
CASSILRGVAEAFF
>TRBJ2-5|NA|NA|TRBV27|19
TGTGCCAGCACCCCCTCACTACTTGCAAACCCAACACGACAAGAGACCCAGTACTTC
CASTPSLLANPTRQETQYF
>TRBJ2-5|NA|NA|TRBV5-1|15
TGCGCCAGCAGCCCGCGCATGACAGTCCAAGAGACCCAGTACTTC
CASSPRMTVQETQYF
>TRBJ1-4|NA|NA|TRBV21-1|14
TGTGCCAGCAGCAAAGTGGGTCCCCTGAACAGCTCTGATTTT
CASSKVGPLNSSDF
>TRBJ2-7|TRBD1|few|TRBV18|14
TGTGCCAGCTCAGACCGGGACAGCACCTACGAGCAGTACTTC
CASSDRDSTYEQYF
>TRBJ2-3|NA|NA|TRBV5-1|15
TGCGCCAGCAGCTTATTGTCAGGGGACACAGATACGCAGTATTTT
CASSLLSGDTDTQYF
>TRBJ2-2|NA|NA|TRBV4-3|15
TGCGCCAGCAGCCAGGTAGCCCCAGACTCCGGGGAGCTGTTTTTT
CASSQVAPDSGELFF
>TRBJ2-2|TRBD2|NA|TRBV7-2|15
TGTGCCAGCAGCTCAACTAGCGGGAACACCGGGGAGCTGTTTTTT
CASSSTSGNTGELFF
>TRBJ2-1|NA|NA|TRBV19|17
TGTGCCAGTAGTGTAGGCGGGGCCCAGAGCTCCTACAATGAGCAGTTCTTC
CASSVGGAQSSYNEQFF
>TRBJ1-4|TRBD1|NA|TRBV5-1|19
TGCGCCAGCAGCATGCGGCCCAGGGGGCTCTCGTCCACTAATGAAAAACTGTTTTTT
CASSMRPRGLSSTNEKLFF
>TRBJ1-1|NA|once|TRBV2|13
TGTGCCAGCATAGAGGAGGGACTCCCTGAAGCTTTCTTT
CASIEEGLPEAFF
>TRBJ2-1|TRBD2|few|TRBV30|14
TGTGCCTGCGGAGGACTAGCGAACTACAATGAGCAGTTCTTC
CACGGLANYNEQFF
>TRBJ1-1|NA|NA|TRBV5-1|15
TGCGCCAGCAGCCGATGGGAGGGCCGAAACACTGAAGCTTTCTTT
CASSRWEGRNTEAFF
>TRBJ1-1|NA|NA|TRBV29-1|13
TGCAGCGTTGATGGCGGTCCCGAAACTGAAGCTTTCTTT
CSVDGGPETEAFF
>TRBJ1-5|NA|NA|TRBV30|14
TGTGCCTGGAGTGTAGCCAGGCGAAATCAGCCCCAGCATTTT
CAWSVARRNQPQHF
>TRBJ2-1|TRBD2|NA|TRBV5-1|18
TGCGCCAGCAGCTCCTATGGACTAGCGGGGGGAAGGTACAATGAGCAGTTCTTC
CASSSYGLAGGRYNEQFF
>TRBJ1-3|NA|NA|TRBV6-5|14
TGTGCCAGCAGACCCACTAACTCTGGAAACACCATATATTTT
CASRPTNSGNTIYF
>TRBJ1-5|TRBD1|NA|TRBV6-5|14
TGTGCCAGCAGACAGGACAGGGAGGGTCAGCCCCAGCATTTT
CASRQDREGQPQHF
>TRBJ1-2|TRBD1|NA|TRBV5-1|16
TGCGCCAGCAGCTTGACCGGGACAGGGCTTGACTATGGCTACACCTTC
CASSLTGTGLDYGYTF
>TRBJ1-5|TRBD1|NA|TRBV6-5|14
TGTGCCAGCAGTCAATCACAGGGGACTCAGCCCCAGCATTTT
CASSQSQGTQPQHF
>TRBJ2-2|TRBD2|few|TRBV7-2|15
TGTGCCAGCAGTTGGGACTATCCGAACACCGGGGAGCTGTTTTTT
CASSWDYPNTGELFF
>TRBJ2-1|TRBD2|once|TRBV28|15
TGTGCCACCGACCTTGCTAGCGGGAGGGCCAATGAGCAGTTCTTC
CATDLASGRANEQFF
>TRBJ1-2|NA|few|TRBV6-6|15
TGTGCCAGCACTATACGGGGGATCTCAAACTATGGCTACACCTTC
CASTIRGISNYGYTF
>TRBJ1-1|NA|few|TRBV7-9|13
TGTGCCAGCACCCTAGGAGGCCGCACTGAAGCTTTCTTT
CASTLGGRTEAFF
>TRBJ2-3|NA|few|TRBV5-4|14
TGTGCCAGCAGCTACAACCGGGACACAGATACGCAGTATTTT
CASSYNRDTDTQYF
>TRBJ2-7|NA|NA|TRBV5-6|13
TGTGCCAGCAGCTTGGCGGGTTCCTACGAGCAGTACTTC
CASSLAGSYEQYF
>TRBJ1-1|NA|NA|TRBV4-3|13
TGCGCCAGCAGCCAGCCGGGGGGGGGTGAAGCTTTCTTT
CASSQPGGGEAFF
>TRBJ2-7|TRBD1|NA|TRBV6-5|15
TGTGCCAGCAGACCCCAGGACAGGTCGGGTGAAGGGCAGTACTTC
CASRPQDRSGEGQYF
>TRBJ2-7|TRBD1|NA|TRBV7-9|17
TGTGCCAGCAGCTCCTTTATACTCGGACAGGGGTACAACGAGCAGTACTTC
CASSSFILGQGYNEQYF
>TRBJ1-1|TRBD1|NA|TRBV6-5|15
TGTGCCAGCAGTTCTCCAGGGACAGGCCGCACTGAAGCTTTCTTT
CASSSPGTGRTEAFF
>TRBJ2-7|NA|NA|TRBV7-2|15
TGTGCCAGCAGCTTAGAGGCTAACAGGGCGAACGAGCAGTACTTC
CASSLEANRANEQYF
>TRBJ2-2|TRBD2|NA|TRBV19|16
TGTGCCAGTAGTCCTAGCGGGAGGGCCCTCACCGGGGAGCTGTTTTTT
CASSPSGRALTGELFF
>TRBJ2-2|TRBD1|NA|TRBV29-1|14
TGCAGCGTTGAGGGACAGCCGAACACCGGGGAGCTGTTTTTT
CSVEGQPNTGELFF
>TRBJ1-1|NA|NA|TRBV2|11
TGTGCCAGCATCCGGGGGGCTGAAGCTTTCTTT
CASIRGAEAFF
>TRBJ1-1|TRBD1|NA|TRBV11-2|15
TGTGCCAGCAGCTTAGAGGGGACAGCGAACACTGAAGCTTTCTTT
CASSLEGTANTEAFF
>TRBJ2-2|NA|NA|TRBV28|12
TGTGCCAGCAGTCTAGCTGGCGGGGAGCTGTTTTTT
CASSLAGGELFF
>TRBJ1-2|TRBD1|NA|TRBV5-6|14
TGTGCCAGCAGCTTGTGGCAGGGGGCGAATGGCTACACCTTC
CASSLWQGANGYTF
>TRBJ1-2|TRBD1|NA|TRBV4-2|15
TGTGCCAGCAGCCAAGATAGGGGGCGCGGCTATGGCTACACCTTC
CASSQDRGRGYGYTF
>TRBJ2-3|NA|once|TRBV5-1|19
TGCGCCAGCAGCCCTCCAGTACATAGCGTTAGGAGGGTGACAGATACGCAGTATTTT
CASSPPVHSVRRVTDTQYF
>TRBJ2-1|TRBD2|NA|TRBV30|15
TGTGCCTGGAGTGTAGGTAGCGGGAGTATCAATGAGCAGTTCTTC
CAWSVGSGSINEQFF
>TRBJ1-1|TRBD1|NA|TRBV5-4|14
TGTGCCAGCAGCTCAACGACAGGGGCGAAAGAAGCTTTCTTT
CASSSTTGAKEAFF
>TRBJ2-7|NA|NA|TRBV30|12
TGTGCCTGGAGTGGACAGTCCTACGAGCAGTACTTC
CAWSGQSYEQYF
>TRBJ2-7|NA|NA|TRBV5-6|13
TGTGCCAGCAGCGCCGGGACTCCCTACGAGCAGTACTTC
CASSAGTPYEQYF
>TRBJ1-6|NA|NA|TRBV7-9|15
TGTGCCAGCAGCTTAGCACGAGGGTCCGATTCACCCCTCCACTTT
CASSLARGSDSPLHF
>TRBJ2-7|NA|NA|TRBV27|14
TGTGCCAGCAGTTTATCGCGGGGAGCCTACGAGCAGTACTTC
CASSLSRGAYEQYF
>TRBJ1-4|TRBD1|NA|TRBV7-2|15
TGTGCCAGCAGCTTAGCTGCAGGGGGTTCTGAAAAACTGTTTTTT
CASSLAAGGSEKLFF
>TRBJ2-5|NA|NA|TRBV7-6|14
TGTGCCAGCAGCCCAGGGGCCAATGGGGAGACCCAGTACTTC
CASSPGANGETQYF
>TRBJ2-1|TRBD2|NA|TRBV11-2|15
TGTGCCAGCAGCAGCGGGGGTAGCTCCTACAATGAGCAGTTCTTC
CASSSGGSSYNEQFF
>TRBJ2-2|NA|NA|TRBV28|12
TGTGCCAGCAGTTCCAATAGTTGGGAGCTGTTTTTT
CASSSNSWELFF
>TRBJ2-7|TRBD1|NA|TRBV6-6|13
TGTGCCAGCAGTGACAGGGTCAATCTCGAGCAGTACTTC
CASSDRVNLEQYF